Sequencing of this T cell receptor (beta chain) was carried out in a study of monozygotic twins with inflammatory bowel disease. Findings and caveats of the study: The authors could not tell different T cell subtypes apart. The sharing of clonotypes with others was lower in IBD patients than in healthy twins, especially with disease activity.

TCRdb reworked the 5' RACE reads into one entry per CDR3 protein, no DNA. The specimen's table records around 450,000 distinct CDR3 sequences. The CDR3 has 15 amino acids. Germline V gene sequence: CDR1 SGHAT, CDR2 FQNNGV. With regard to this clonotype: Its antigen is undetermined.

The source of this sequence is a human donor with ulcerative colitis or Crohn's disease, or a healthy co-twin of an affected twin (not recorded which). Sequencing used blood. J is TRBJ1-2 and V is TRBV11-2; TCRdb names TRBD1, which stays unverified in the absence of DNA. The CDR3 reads CASSLGRDLRGGYTF.